This T cell receptor (beta chain) was obtained from a study of T cell responses to AZD1222 COVID-19 vaccine. Clones were read by immunoSEQ multiplex PCR, and TCRdb kept only the in-frame ones, dropping some. The sample includes about 66,000 clones, 88% of them seen just once. Of note for this clone: Its antigen remains unknown.

Points from the study as a whole: Clonal diversity may have been underestimated, and the donors were mostly white British, with more females than males. Vaccine-related CD4 TCRs covered spike, predominating at 160-218 and 743-854. The study reported that nearly half of spike-specific TCRs target unmutated variant regions. Repertoires were collected only later (after the peak T cell response had occurred).

This CDR3 has 14 residues. The germline CDR1 and CDR2 sequences are SGHTA and FQGNSA. Losses at the gene ends were 5 bases for V and 8 bases for J; bases not matched to a gene: 8. The genes are TRBV7-2 and TRBJ1-2, with TRBD1 matching over 10 bases. This sample comprised peripheral blood, obtained 28 days after the second dose of the MenACWY control vaccine. The origin of this receptor is an adult who received the MenACWY meningococcal vaccine as a control. DNA for the CDR3: TGTGCCAGCAGCACGAGACAGGGGGCTGGCGGCTACACCTTC. It yields the protein CASSTRQGAGGYTF.